This TCR beta chain was identified in a study of cytomegalovirus exposure and HLA in healthy donors. Vbeta (60) and Jbeta (13) primers were used in the PCR. Profiled with immunoSEQ multiplex PCR; TCRdb holds only in-frame clones, not every one. The table lists more than 100,000 clones, around 61% of them singletons, with roughly 3.4% in the top ten. Study results and caveats: A later analysis linked a missense variant in DCLRE1C to the trimming of TCR beta V and J genes. Presence/absence analyses took donor sequencing depth as roughly uniform. An apparent linkage of common viral pathogens to several of the most significant clusters emerged in a later analysis.

With regard to this clone: As yet, its antigen is unknown.

The CDR3 is 14 amino acids. Trimming took 6 bases from V and 0 from J, leaving 11 bases between them. Germline CDR1 reads MNHNY; CDR2 reads SVGAGI (reference sequence). This receptor was obtained from a woman between 45 and 60 years old in good health and CMV-seronegative. This chain joins TRBV6-6 and TRBJ2-5; maybe TRBD1 (6 bases). The specimen was PBMCs. CDR3 region: CASRRGQNQETQYF. The CDR3 DNA follows: TGTGCCAGCAGACGCGGACAGAACCAAGAGACCCAGTACTTC.